One sample yielded the 19 T cell receptor beta chains listed below, sequenced in a study of blood T cell repertoires in COVID-19. Data came from immunoSEQ multiplex PCR; TCRdb stores just in-frame clones and leaves some out. The table has roughly 150,000 clones, roughly 86% seen once. Sequenced input: peripheral blood. These receptors were collected from a woman at least 80 years old with COVID-19, enrolled during active disease.

The V gene is TRBV27, the J gene TRBJ2-1, with 9 nucleotides matching TRBD2. This CDR3 has 15 amino acids. Germline trimming cut 6 bases from V and 9 bases from J; bases unmatched to any gene: 12. Germline V gene sequence: CDR1 MNHEY, CDR2 SMNVEV (reference sequence). CDR3 in amino acids: CASSLMGLASGEQFF. The CDR3 DNA reads TGTGCCAGCAGCCTAATGGGACTAGCCTCTGGTGAGCAGTTCTTC.

This chain joins TRBV6-5 and TRBJ1-4, with unresolved D. CDR1 and CDR2 from the germline V gene are MNHEY and SVGAGI. The CDR3 contains 14 residues. V was pared by 5 bases and J by 5 bases, with 12 bases between. CDR3 protein: CASSPFRGNEKLFF. The CDR3 region has the DNA TGTGCCAGCAGTCCCTTCCGGGGAAATGAAAAACTGTTTTTT.

This chain uses TRBV7-9 with TRBJ2-1, with 13 bases identical to TRBD2. This CDR3 is 18 amino acids long. Germline CDR1 is SEHNR and CDR2 is FQNEAQ (reference sequence). The V and J ends lost 5 bases and 3 bases, in that order; junction bases with no gene match: 10. The CDR3 reads CASSPTSGGDFYYNEQFF. In DNA form, the CDR3 reads TGTGCCAGCAGCCCCACTAGCGGGGGGGACTTCTACTACAATGAGCAGTTCTTC.

The V and J genes are TRBV6-5 and TRBJ1-6, with unresolved D. Trimming left V 0 bases short and J 13 bases short, with 7 bases between. Looked up from germline, CDR1 is MNHEY and CDR2 is SVGAGI. The CDR3 has 12 amino acids. CDR3 sequence: CASSYSRGPLHF. DNA of the CDR3: TGTGCCAGCAGTTACTCTCGGGGTCCCCTCCACTTT.

The chain has TRBV18 and TRBJ2-3; 13 bases are a match to TRBD2. Looked up from germline, CDR1 is KGHSH and CDR2 is LQKENI. V lost 7 bases and J lost 10; bases outside the gene matches: 8. The CDR3 sequence is 14 residues long. The CDR3 region has the DNA TGTGCCAGCTTCACGGGACTAGCGGGGTCGGCGCAGTATTTT. It translates to CASFTGLAGSAQYF.

This clone was found once. The chain uses TRBV19 and TRBJ2-3; D is unclear. Per germline, CDR1 LNHDA and CDR2 SQIVND (reference sequence). Trimming stripped 5 bases from V and 4 bases from J, with 22 bases between. CDR3 length: 17 residues. CDR3: CASSLQVGGRKADTQYF. As DNA, the CDR3 is TGTGCCAGTAGTCTCCAGGTCGGTGGAAGAAAGGCAGATACGCAGTATTTT.

The CDR3 bases are TGTGCCAGCATCCCATCAGGGCCCTACAATGAGCAGTTCTTC. Translation gives CASIPSGPYNEQFF. This chain connects TRBV6-2 or TRBV6-3 to TRBJ2-1, with D tentatively TRBD1 (5 bases). V lost 7 bases, J lost 2 bases, and 12 bases lay in between. The CDR3 length is 14 residues. The germline CDR1 and CDR2 sequences are MNHEY and SVGEGT.

The genes are TRBV12-5 and TRBJ1-3; D gene ambiguous. CDR3 length: 16 amino acids. V was shortened by 6 bases and J by 0 bases, with 15 bases between the two germline ends. CDR1 and CDR2 (germline): LGHNT, FRNRAP. The CDR3 here is CASGRRMSYSGNTIYF. In DNA form, the CDR3 reads TGTGCTAGTGGCCGTAGAATGAGCTACTCTGGAAACACCATATATTTT.

The J gene is TRBJ2-2, the V gene TRBV19; the match to TRBD2 covers 9 bases. The V gene end was trimmed by 4 bases and the J gene end by 4 bases; junction bases not matched to a gene: 13. The CDR3 totals 18 residues. Per the germline V gene, CDR1 is LNHDA and CDR2 is SQIVND (reference sequence). The CDR3: CASSNLAGERPSTGELFF. CDR3 nucleotide sequence: TGTGCCAGTAGTAACTTAGCGGGAGAACGCCCGAGCACCGGGGAGCTGTTTTTT.

V and J are TRBV27 and TRBJ2-2; D may be TRBD2 (6 bases). The CDR3 sequence is 16 residues long. The V and J ends lost 3 bases and 4 bases respectively, with 15 bases between them. The germline CDR1 and CDR2 sequences are MNHEY and SMNVEV (reference sequence). The CDR3 loop is CASSFWAGWGTGELFF. CDR3 coding DNA: TGTGCCAGCAGTTTTTGGGCGGGATGGGGCACCGGGGAGCTGTTTTTT.

V usage is TRBV6-1 and J usage is TRBJ2-7; tentative D call: TRBD1 (5 bases). CDR1 MNHNS and CDR2 SASEGT come from the germline V gene. V shed 2 bases and J shed 2 bases, with 16 bases lying between them. This CDR3 comprises 16 residues. DNA for the CDR3: TGTGCCAGCAGTGAAATGGTCGTGGGGCTCCCCTACGAGCAGTACTTC. Encoded protein: CASSEMVVGLPYEQYF.

CDR3 DNA: TGTGCCAGCAGTGACCGAGGGTTCAACTATGGCTACACCTTC. Encoded protein: CASSDRGFNYGYTF. The rearrangement joins TRBV25-1 to TRBJ1-2; D uncertain. The V gene lost 3 bases and the J gene lost 2 bases, with 10 bases spanning the gap. CDR3 length: 14 amino acids. Germline V lookup: CDR1 MGHDK, CDR2 SYGVNS.

V and J are TRBV10-3 and TRBJ2-7; TRBD2 aligns across 8 bases. The CDR3 is made up of 15 amino acids. J was trimmed by 2 bases and V by 3 bases; bases with no gene match: 6. In germline, CDR1 is ENHRY, CDR2 SYGVKD. The CDR3 is CAISDVAGFAYEQYF. The CDR3 coding sequence is TGTGCCATCAGTGACGTAGCGGGATTTGCCTACGAGCAGTACTTC.

This chain connects TRBV4-1 to TRBJ2-1, with 7 bases fitting TRBD2. CDR3 length equals 15 residues. CDR1 is MGHRA, CDR2 YSYEKL, per germline. The ends lost 0 bases at V and 8 bases at J; junction bases unmatched: 7. The CDR3 coding sequence is TGCGCCAGCAGCCAAGATCGGGGGGTTATGGATGAGCAGTTCTTC. Translating it yields CASSQDRGVMDEQFF.

The J gene is TRBJ1-1, the V gene TRBV6-6, with TRBD1 as a possible D gene (5 bases). V was trimmed by 2 bases and J by 0 bases, leaving 13 bases between them. Looked up from germline, CDR1 is MNHNY and CDR2 is SVGAGI (reference sequence). CDR3 length equals 16 residues. The CDR3 loop is CASSYPLATVNTEAFF. CDR3 nucleotides: TGTGCCAGCAGTTACCCGCTAGCGACAGTGAACACTGAAGCTTTCTTT.

V usage is TRBV7-3 and J usage is TRBJ2-1; tentative D call: TRBD1 (6 bases). The CDR3 is made up of 16 amino acids. V was clipped by 3 bases and J by 8 bases, with 20 bases between them. Germline V gene data show CDR1 as SGHTA and CDR2 as FQGTGA. The CDR3 region has the DNA TGTGCCAGCAGCTTGTTCGGGCAGGGGTTGAGTTATGAGCAGTTCTTC. Translated, it gives CASSLFGQGLSYEQFF.

V is TRBV3-1 (or the pseudogene TRBV3-2) and J is TRBJ1-4; 9 bases line up with TRBD1. CDR3 length: 17 residues. Trimming took 5 bases from V and 0 from J; bases not matched to a gene: 7. Germline CDR1 reads LGHDT; CDR2 reads YNNKEL (reference sequence). The CDR3 loop reads CASSSRTGVSTNEKLFF. The CDR3 region has the DNA TGTGCCAGCAGCTCCCGGACAGGGGTCTCAACTAATGAAAAACTGTTTTTT.

The CDR3 DNA is TGTGCCAGCAGCCAAGTACTAGCGGGAGGGCCTGGGGCCAACGTCCTGACTTTC. This sequence encodes CASSQVLAGGPGANVLTF. The chain joins TRBV5-4 to TRBJ2-6, with 13 positions matching TRBD2. V lost 4 bases to trimming and J lost 2 bases; unmatched junction nucleotides: 6. The CDR3 length is 18 residues. CDR1 and CDR2 from the germline V gene are SGHNT and YYREEE (reference sequence). Complete variable domain (other parts from reference TRBV5-4 and TRBJ2-6): ETGVTQSPTHLIKTRGQQVTLRCSSQSGHNTVSWYQQALGQGPQFIFQYYREEENGRGNFPPRFSGLQFPNYSSELNVNALELDDSALYLCASSQVLAGGPGANVLTFGAGSRLTVL.

The rearrangement links TRBV11-1 to TRBJ2-7, with TRBD1 matching 7 bases. Trimming removed 5 bases from V and 5 bases from J; junction bases left unmatched: 12. This CDR3 spans 15 amino acids. Germline V lookup: CDR1 SGHAT, CDR2 FQDESV (reference sequence). The CDR3 nucleotides are TGTGCCAGCAGCAGGGCAATGACAGGGTTCCACGAGCAGTACTTC. It codes for CASSRAMTGFHEQYF.